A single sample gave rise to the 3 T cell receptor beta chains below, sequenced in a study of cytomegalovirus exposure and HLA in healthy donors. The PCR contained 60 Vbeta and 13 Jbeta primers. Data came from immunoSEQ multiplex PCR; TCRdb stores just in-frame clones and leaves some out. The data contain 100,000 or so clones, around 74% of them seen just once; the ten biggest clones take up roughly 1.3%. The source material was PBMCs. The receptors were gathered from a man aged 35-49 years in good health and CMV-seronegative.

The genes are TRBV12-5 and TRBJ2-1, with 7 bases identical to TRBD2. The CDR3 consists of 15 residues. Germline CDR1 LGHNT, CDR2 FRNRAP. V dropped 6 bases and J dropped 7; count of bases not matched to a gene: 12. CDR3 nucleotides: TGTGCTAGTGGCCCCCAGCGGGAAGGAGGGAATGAGCAGTTCTTC. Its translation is CASGPQREGGNEQFF.

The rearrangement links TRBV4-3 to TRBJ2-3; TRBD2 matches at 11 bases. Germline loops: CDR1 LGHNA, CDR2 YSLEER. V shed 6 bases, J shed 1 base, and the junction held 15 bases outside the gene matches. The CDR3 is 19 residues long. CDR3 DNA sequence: TGCGCCAGCAGTCAGGGACTAGCGGTGACCCCGTCCGGCACAGATACGCAGTATTTT. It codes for CASSQGLAVTPSGTDTQYF.

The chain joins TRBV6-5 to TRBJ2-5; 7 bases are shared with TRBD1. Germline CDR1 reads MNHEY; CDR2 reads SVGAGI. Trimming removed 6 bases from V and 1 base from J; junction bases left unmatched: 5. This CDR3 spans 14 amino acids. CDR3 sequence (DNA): TGTGCCAGCAGAGAGGGGGCGCGCCAAGAGACCCAGTACTTC. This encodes CASREGARQETQYF.